This T cell receptor (beta chain) appears in the sequencing data of a study of shared clonotypes between healthy human individuals. The study's findings and limits: Incomplete sequencing of sorted subsets was indicated by rarefaction despite large depth.

This table comes from immunoSEQ multiplex PCR, and its TCRdb copy is limited to in-frame clones, with some not included. The sample includes 740,000 or so clones, around 73% of them seen just once. Nashville, Tennessee was home to all donors, who were Caucasian adults. As for this clone: The target antigen is unknown.

Germline CDR1 and CDR2: MGHDK and SYGVNS. V lost 3 bases, J lost 6 bases, and 11 bases stayed unmatched. There are 16 residues in the CDR3. Sequencing input: memory CD4+ T cells sorted from blood. Subset given: CD45RA-negative fraction. The chain recombines TRBV25-1 with TRBJ2-1; 7 bases line up with TRBD2. This TCR came from a woman between 25 and 40 years old in good health. In DNA form, the CDR3 reads TGTGCCAGCAGTGACGCCTGGGACTATTATTCCAATGAGCAGTTCTTC. Translated, it gives CASSDAWDYYSNEQFF. Together with reference TRBV25-1 and TRBJ2-1, the CDR3 gives the full variable domain: EADIYQTPRYLVIGTGKKITLECSQTMGHDKMYWYQQDPGMELHLIHYSYGVNSTEKGDLSSESTVSRIRTEHFPLTLESARPSHTSQYLCASSDAWDYYSNEQFFGPGTRLTVL.